Given below is one T cell receptor beta chain in context. The antigen is undetermined. The data derive from a study of CD8+ T cells in alopecia areata. Broader study findings: Scalp clonality, along with expanded CD8+ clones among the top 100, was significantly decreased by tofacitinib.

TCR sequencing used cDNA made by reverse transcription of extracted RNA. Here immunoSEQ multiplex PCR was the method, and the copy in TCRdb shows in-frame clones only, minus some. The data hold about 210,000 clones, with around three fifths observed a single time. Treatment reported: oral pan-JAK inhibitor, 5-10 mg twice daily. The CDR3 spans 14 residues. V gave up 2 bases and J gave up 1 base, with 9 bases separating them. Germline CDR1 reads MNHNY; CDR2 reads SVGAGI (reference sequence). The sequence derives from a human donor with alopecia areata. The gene calls are TRBV6-6 and TRBJ2-7, with no clear D. The starting material was CD4+ T cells sorted from blood, obtained at week 4, from a patient treated with tofacitinib. CDR3 coding DNA: TGTGCCAGCAGTTACGCAGACAATTCCTACGAGCAGTACTTC. This translates into CASSYADNSYEQYF.